This T cell receptor beta chain was recorded in a study of blood T cell repertoires in COVID-19. Study-wide background: Acute and convalescent COVID-19 samples came from the United States, Italy and Spain.

The CDR3 contains 17 residues. Per the germline V gene, CDR1 is MGHRA and CDR2 is YSYEKL. V lost 2 bases, J lost 7 bases, and 15 bases stayed unmatched. Sequencing was performed with immunoSEQ multiplex PCR; in TCRdb, only in-frame clones are kept and a portion is missing. The sample lists some 240,000 clones; around 84% were seen once. The material sequenced was peripheral blood. The gene calls are TRBV4-1 and TRBJ1-1, with 8 bases fitting TRBD1. The sequence was obtained from a man aged 50 or older with active or convalescent COVID-19. The CDR3: CASSQLHTQTGTGEAFF. The CDR3 DNA reads TGCGCCAGCAGCCAACTGCATACCCAAACCGGGACAGGTGAAGCTTTCTTT.